Shown below are 6 T cell receptor beta chains from a single sample sequenced in a study of early T cells in non-severe SARS-CoV-2 infection. Each CDR3 protein gets one entry after TCRdb re-called the 5' RACE reads with MiXCR. The sample yields tens of thousands of distinct CDR3 sequences, roughly a tenth seen once. Sequenced sample: whole blood. These receptors came from an adult who was a healthcare worker with PCR-confirmed SARS-CoV-2 infection or an uninfected control (not recorded which).

This clonotype occurred many times. The CDR3 coding sequence is TGTGCCAGCAGCTTAATCGGGTCTAATGAGCAGTTCTTC. It translates to CASSLIGSNEQFF. The chain uses TRBV11-2 and TRBJ2-1; D gene unclear. V was trimmed by 2 bases and J by 7 bases, leaving 9 bases between them. CDR1 SGHAT and CDR2 FQNNGV come from the germline V gene. The CDR3 length is 13 residues. The full variable domain, rest sourced from reference TRBV11-2 and TRBJ2-1, is EAGVAQSPRYKIIEKRQSVAFWCNPISGHATLYWYQQILGQGPKLLIQFQNNGVVDDSQLPKDRFSAERLKGVDSTLKIQPAKLEDSAVYLCASSLIGSNEQFFGPGTRLTVL.

This clonotype has at least ten counts. The chain has TRBV12-3 or TRBV12-4 and TRBJ1-6; no clear D. V lost 6 bases, J lost 7 bases, and 7 bases lay in between. The CDR3 is 12 amino acids. The CDR3 sequence: CASSFRNSPLHF. CDR3 DNA sequence: TGTGCCAGCAGCTTTAGGAATTCACCCCTCCACTTT.

This clonotype was found a few times. This chain connects TRBV11-3 to TRBJ2-6, with D unresolved. This CDR3 is built from 13 residues. The germline V gene encodes CDR1 SGHNT and CDR2 YENEEA. V was cut by 4 bases and J by 6 bases, with 7 bases left in between. The CDR3 sequence is CASSWPPANVLTF. For the CDR3, the DNA is TGTGCCAGCAGCTGGCCTCCGGCCAACGTCCTGACTTTC. The whole variable domain, filled in from reference TRBV11-3 and TRBJ2-6, reads EAGVVQSPRYKIIEKKQPVAFWCNPISGHNTLYWYLQNLGQGPELLIRYENEEAVDDSQLPKDRFSAERLKGVDSTLKIQPAELGDSAVYLCASSWPPANVLTFGAGSRLTVL.

This clonotype was detected only a few times. CDR3 bases: TGTGCCACCAGTGATCCTAGACAGCATAATGAAAAACTGTTTTTT. Amino acid sequence: CATSDPRQHNEKLFF. The rearrangement joins TRBV24-1 to TRBJ1-4; the D gene is possibly TRBD1 (5 bases). The CDR3 is 15 residues long. Germline CDR1 KGHDR, CDR2 SFDVKD. The V end was cut by 3 bases, the J end by 4 bases, with 11 bases between.

The chain carries TRBV29-1 and TRBJ1-6, with a weak D call TRBD1 (5 bases). Germline V gene lookup returns CDR1 SQVTM and CDR2 ANQGSEA. V was trimmed by 4 bases and J by 7 bases, leaving 8 bases between them. The CDR3 runs to 12 residues. Written as DNA, the CDR3 is TGCAGCGTTGGGGACGGAAATTCACCCCTCCACTTT. Translated: CSVGDGNSPLHF. Complete variable domain (other parts from reference TRBV29-1 and TRBJ1-6): SAVISQKPSRDICQRGTSLTIQCQVDSQVTMMFWYRQQPGQSLTLIATANQGSEATYESGFVIDKFPISRPNLTFSTLTVSNMSPEDSSIYLCSVGDGNSPLHFGNGTRLTVT.

This clonotype was found many times. The CDR3 sequence is CANRNRAPYEQYF. Here the CDR3 DNA reads TGCGCCAACAGGAACAGGGCCCCCTACGAGCAGTACTTC. This chain uses TRBV5-1 with TRBJ2-7; a weak D match, TRBD1 (6 bases). The CDR3 runs to 13 residues. With 9 bases removed from V and 2 bases from J, the gap between germline ends came to 15 bases. Germline V gene sequence: CDR1 SGHRS, CDR2 YFSETQ. Filled out from reference TRBV5-1 and TRBJ2-7, the complete variable domain reads KAGVTQTPRYLIKTRGQQVTLSCSPISGHRSVSWYQQTPGQGLQFLFEYFSETQRNKGNFPGRFSGRQFSNSRSEMNVSTLELGDSALYLCANRNRAPYEQYFGPGTRLTVT.